One sample yielded the 31 T cell receptor beta chains listed below, sequenced in a study of control samples from healthy donors and cancer patients. Clones were read by immunoSEQ multiplex PCR, and TCRdb kept only the in-frame ones, dropping some. Altogether roughly 98,000 clones are present, roughly four fifths being singletons, with the ten largest covering roughly 9.8%. Sample: blood. These receptors were taken from a woman aged 55-69 years in good health.

This clone was counted a single time. J is TRBJ1-6 and V is TRBV15, with unresolved D. V dropped 0 bases and J dropped 7 bases, with 4 bases sitting between them. This CDR3 is 13 amino acids long. From germline, CDR1 is LNHNV and CDR2 YYDKDF (reference sequence). The CDR3 sequence is CATSRETNSPLHF. For the CDR3, the DNA is TGTGCCACCAGCAGAGAGACGAATTCACCCCTCCACTTT.

V usage is TRBV9 and J usage is TRBJ2-7, with 10 bases lining up with TRBD1. The V gene end was trimmed by 0 bases and the J gene end by 4 bases; junction bases not matched to a gene: 4. Per germline, CDR1 SGDLS and CDR2 YYNGEE. This CDR3 has 15 residues. In nucleotides, the CDR3 is TGTGCCAGCAGCGTAGCGGGGGGACAGGGGTACGAGCAGTACTTC. Translated, it gives CASSVAGGQGYEQYF.

The gene calls are TRBV11-3 and TRBJ2-3, with D possibly TRBD1 on 7 matching bases. CDR1 and CDR2 (germline): SGHNT, YENEEA. The V gene lost 5 bases and the J gene lost 3 bases, with 9 bases spanning the gap. The CDR3 covers 13 residues. CDR3 protein: CASSPGGTDTQYF. The CDR3 coding sequence is TGTGCCAGCAGCCCAGGGGGGACAGATACGCAGTATTTT.

The count of this clone is one. The chain couples TRBV2 to TRBJ2-7; D gene uncertain. The CDR3 sequence is 10 residues long. Germline-derived CDR1 and CDR2 are SNHLY and FYNNEI. Trimming took off 4 bases at V and 7 bases at J, with 5 bases between the two ends. The CDR3: CASSGKEQYF. CDR3 sequence (DNA): TGTGCCAGCAGTGGAAAGGAGCAGTACTTC.

This chain uses TRBV18 with TRBJ2-1, with 9 bases fitting TRBD2. Germline CDR1 and CDR2: KGHSH and LQKENI. The V segment lost 6 bases and the J segment 7 bases; nucleotides outside the gene matches: 7. This CDR3 comprises 14 residues. The CDR3 region is CASSSGRHQNEQFF. CDR3 DNA sequence: TGTGCCAGCTCCAGCGGGAGGCATCAGAATGAGCAGTTCTTC.

The chain recombines TRBV6-5 with TRBJ1-3; D gene ambiguous. The ends were cut back, 2 bases at V and 2 bases at J, with 10 bases in the middle. From germline, CDR1 is MNHEY and CDR2 SVGAGI. The CDR3 length is 15 residues. CDR3 residues: CASSYKGPPGNTIYF. The CDR3 DNA is TGTGCCAGCAGTTACAAGGGCCCCCCTGGAAACACCATATATTTT.

V is TRBV5-1 and J is TRBJ1-1; D not certain. CDR1 is SGHRS, CDR2 YFSETQ, per germline. Trimming took 0 bases from V and 6 from J, leaving 12 bases between them. CDR3 length: 14 residues. CDR3 nucleotide sequence: TGCGCCAGCAGCTTGGTAGAGGGAGGTTCTGAAGCTTTCTTT. Protein: CASSLVEGGSEAFF.

The chain links TRBV10-2 to TRBJ1-1; D call uncertain. Trimming removed 6 bases at V and 6 bases at J, with 11 bases between. Germline CDR1 is WSHSY and CDR2 is SAAADI. The CDR3 has 12 residues. This chain's CDR3 is CASRDSVAEAFF. CDR3 sequence (DNA): TGCGCCAGCAGGGATTCGGTCGCTGAAGCTTTCTTT.

The chain couples TRBV21-1 to TRBJ1-2. TRBV21-1 is listed as a pseudogene. This CDR3 spans 14 amino acids. CDR3 nucleotide sequence: TGTGCCAGCACCTTGCGGGGGGCAAACTATGGCTACACCTTC. It translates to CASTLRGANYGYTF.

The V gene is TRBV2, the J gene TRBJ1-2; a possible D gene is TRBD1 (5 bases). The V gene lost 7 bases and the J gene lost 4 bases, with 19 bases spanning the gap. This CDR3 has 15 residues. Per the germline V gene, CDR1 is SNHLY and CDR2 is FYNNEI. For the CDR3, the DNA is TGTGCCAGCAACTTTGACAGTTCCCTTGCCTATGGCTACACCTTC. Protein: CASNFDSSLAYGYTF.

The V call is TRBV5-1, the J call TRBJ2-1, with a weak D call TRBD2 (7 bases). Per the germline V gene, CDR1 is SGHRS and CDR2 is YFSETQ. This CDR3 is built from 15 residues. Trimming cost V 3 bases and J 5 bases, with 15 bases left between them. The CDR3 bases are TGCGCCAGCAGCTATGGAGGGGGGGCCAACAATGAGCAGTTCTTC. This gives the protein CASSYGGGANNEQFF.

This chain joins TRBV27 and TRBJ1-4; D gene uncertain. Trimming took 7 bases from V and 0 from J, leaving 9 bases between them. Germline CDR1 reads MNHEY; CDR2 reads SMNVEV (reference sequence). There are 14 residues in the CDR3. The DNA for the CDR3 is TGTGCCAGCATGAGAGGGACAACTAATGAAAAACTGTTTTTT. It yields the protein CASMRGTTNEKLFF. Complete variable domain (other parts from reference TRBV27 and TRBJ1-4): EAQVTQNPRYLITVTGKKLTVTCSQNMNHEYMSWYRQDPGLGLRQIYYSMNVEVTDKGDVPEGYKVSRKEKRNFPLILESPSPNQTSLYFCASMRGTTNEKLFFGSGTQLSVL.

This sequence joins TRBV6-2 or TRBV6-3 and TRBJ1-2, with D perhaps TRBD1 (6 bases). V lost 2 bases and J 7 bases, leaving 11 bases between the germline ends. Germline loops: CDR1 MNHEY, CDR2 SVGEGT. The CDR3 has 13 amino acids. The CDR3 here is CASSYRSGAGYTF. Here the CDR3 DNA reads TGTGCCAGCAGTTACCGGTCAGGGGCTGGCTACACCTTC.

This clone has just a few counts. The chain couples TRBV11-2 to TRBJ1-3; TRBD1 aligns across 10 bases. Looked up from germline, CDR1 is SGHAT and CDR2 is FQNNGV. With 9 bases clipped from V and 1 base from J, the junction kept 12 bases outside the gene matches. The CDR3 totals 17 residues. The DNA for the CDR3 is TGTGCCAGTAAGCCGGACAGGGGGATAAGTTCTGGAAACACCATATATTTT. It is translated as CASKPDRGISSGNTIYF.

This chain connects TRBV24-1 to TRBJ1-5; 9 nucleotides match TRBD1. J gave up 1 base and V 7 bases, and 4 bases lay outside the gene matches. Germline lookup yields CDR1 KGHDR and CDR2 SFDVKD. CDR3 size: 15 residues. DNA of the CDR3: TGTGCCACCAGCCCACAGGGGGCGAGCAATCAGCCCCAGCATTTT. It yields the protein CATSPQGASNQPQHF.

The rearrangement joins TRBV19 to TRBJ2-2; 8 bases map to TRBD1. This CDR3 spans 13 amino acids. Germline-derived CDR1 and CDR2 are LNHDA and SQIVND (reference sequence). V trimming: 10 bases; J trimming: 3 bases; junction bases outside the gene matches: 4. CDR3 DNA: TGTGCCACCGGACAGGGCTACACCGGGGAGCTGTTTTTT. Translation gives CATGQGYTGELFF.

The chain has TRBV7-2 and TRBJ1-6, with 10 nucleotides matching TRBD1. J was trimmed by 9 bases and V by 4 bases; bases with no gene match: 6. Germline V lookup: CDR1 SGHTA, CDR2 FQGNSA. The CDR3 consists of 15 residues. CDR3 protein: CASSSMGDRGSPLHF. For the CDR3, the DNA is TGTGCCAGCAGCTCCATGGGGGACAGGGGTTCACCCCTCCACTTT.

The chain joins TRBV5-6 to TRBJ2-4; D may be TRBD1 (5 bases). Per the germline V gene, CDR1 is SGHDT and CDR2 is YYEEEE. Deletions cut 4 bases from V and 0 bases from J, with 23 bases between. The CDR3 loop spans 19 amino acids. In nucleotides, the CDR3 is TGTGCCAGCAGCCCCTGGGGCAGGTCCTACTTCGAAGCCAAAAACATTCAGTACTTC. It yields the protein CASSPWGRSYFEAKNIQYF.

This clone was detected ten times or more. V and J are TRBV6-7 and TRBJ1-6; maybe TRBD1 (6 bases). TRBV6-7 is labeled an ORF, and its function is uncertain. The CDR3 extends over 18 amino acids. V dropped 6 bases and J dropped 1 base, with 19 bases sitting between them. The CDR3 DNA follows: TGTGCCAGCAGCCTTCTCCACAGGGAGGGATCCTATAATTCACCCCTCCACTTT. Its translation: CASSLLHREGSYNSPLHF.

The chain combines TRBV9 with TRBJ2-1, with D possibly being TRBD1 or TRBD2 (5 bases each). CDR3 length: 16 residues. The germline CDR1 and CDR2 sequences are SGDLS and YYNGEE. Trimming removed 0 bases from V and 5 bases from J, with 15 bases in between. CDR3 region: CASSVGSWDLHNEQFF. The DNA for the CDR3 is TGTGCCAGCAGCGTAGGCTCCTGGGACCTTCACAATGAGCAGTTCTTC.

The chain carries TRBV18 and TRBJ2-7; TRBD2 is a possible D gene (5 bases). Trimming left V 3 bases short and J 3 bases short, with 18 bases between. The CDR3 runs to 16 residues. Germline V gene lookup returns CDR1 KGHSH and CDR2 LQKENI. CDR3 loop: CASSPSRDFGNYEQYF. CDR3 DNA sequence: TGTGCCAGCTCACCGTCCCGGGATTTCGGAAACTACGAGCAGTACTTC.

This clone was seen a few times. The genes are TRBV7-2 and TRBJ2-7; weak D call: TRBD1 (6 bases). Germline loops: CDR1 SGHTA, CDR2 FQGNSA. V was shortened by 7 bases and J by 5 bases, with 27 bases between the two germline ends. The CDR3 has 17 residues. The CDR3 bases are TGTGCCAGCATCCTACTGGACAGTTCCGGCCAGGAACACGAGCAGTACTTC. It specifies CASILLDSSGQEHEQYF.

This chain links TRBV10-3 with TRBJ2-3; perhaps TRBD2 as D (5 bases). The CDR3 runs 16 residues. The V gene lost 0 bases and the J gene lost 2 bases, with 12 bases spanning the gap. CDR1 and CDR2 from the germline V gene are ENHRY and SYGVKD. The CDR3 sequence: CAISESAGESTDTQYF. The CDR3 DNA sequence: TGTGCCATCAGTGAGTCGGCCGGGGAATCCACAGATACGCAGTATTTT.

The chain couples TRBV11-2 to TRBJ2-2; 15 nucleotides agree with TRBD2. Germline loops: CDR1 SGHAT, CDR2 FQNNGV. The CDR3 is 16 amino acids. V trimming: 4 bases; J trimming: 6 bases; junction bases outside the gene matches: 3. The CDR3 DNA sequence: TGTGCCAGCAGCTCCGGACTAGCGGGGGGGTCCGGGGAGCTGTTTTTT. Its translation is CASSSGLAGGSGELFF.

The chain carries TRBV16 and TRBJ2-7; 7 bases map to TRBD2. The germline gives CDR1 KGHSY, CDR2 FQNENV. The CDR3 extends over 15 amino acids. Trimming cost V 0 bases and J 12 bases; bases outside gene matches: 14. The CDR3 spells CASSQSAASGQNPYF. The CDR3 bases are TGTGCCAGCAGCCAATCTGCCGCTAGCGGTCAAAACCCGTACTTC.

The chain carries TRBV18 and TRBJ1-1; D uncertain. This CDR3 region has 14 residues. From germline, CDR1 is KGHSH and CDR2 LQKENI. The V and J ends lost 2 bases and 0 bases respectively, with 7 bases between them. This chain's CDR3 is CASSPGLVNTEAFF. The CDR3 DNA follows: TGTGCCAGCTCACCAGGGTTGGTGAACACTGAAGCTTTCTTT.

The gene calls are TRBV28 and TRBJ2-5; D is unresolved. The length of the CDR3 is 13 residues. Germline V gives CDR1 MDHEN, CDR2 SYDVKM. V lost 2 bases, J lost 2 bases, and 6 bases lay in between. The CDR3 here is CASSLGQQETQYF. In nucleotides, the CDR3 is TGTGCCAGCAGTTTAGGGCAGCAAGAGACCCAGTACTTC.

CDR3 nucleotides: TGCGCCAGCAGCCAAGGTTGGACAAACTATGGCTACACCTTC. This sequence encodes CASSQGWTNYGYTF. V and J are TRBV4-3 and TRBJ1-2, with D maybe TRBD1 (5 bases). Trimming removed 1 base at V and 2 bases at J, with 8 bases between. Germline assignment: CDR1 LGHNA and CDR2 YSLEER. There are 14 residues in the CDR3.

The J gene is TRBJ2-7, the V gene TRBV10-3; possibly TRBD1 for D (6 bases). CDR1 is ENHRY, CDR2 SYGVKD, per germline. V lost 4 bases to trimming and J lost 2 bases, with 9 bases between them. This CDR3 is built from 13 residues. The CDR3 sequence: CAISGKGAYEQYF. The CDR3 DNA follows: TGTGCCATCAGTGGTAAGGGGGCCTACGAGCAGTACTTC.

The chain couples TRBV18 to TRBJ1-3; possibly TRBD1 for D (6 bases). From germline, CDR1 is KGHSH and CDR2 LQKENI. This CDR3 is 16 amino acids long. Trimming shortened V by 2 bases and J by 0 bases, and 11 bases separated the two germline ends. The CDR3 coding sequence is TGTGCCAGCTCACCAAATTCAGGGGTCTCTGGAAACACCATATATTTT. Translation: CASSPNSGVSGNTIYF.

This clone was detected only a few times. This chain connects TRBV5-4 to TRBJ2-1; a weak D match, TRBD1 (6 bases). The V end was cut by 4 bases, the J end by 7 bases, with 15 bases between. Germline V lookup: CDR1 SGHNT, CDR2 YYREEE (reference sequence). This CDR3 has 14 amino acids. The CDR3 loop is CASSTEQGINEQFF. In DNA, the CDR3 is TGTGCCAGCAGCACGGAGCAGGGGATAAATGAGCAGTTCTTC.